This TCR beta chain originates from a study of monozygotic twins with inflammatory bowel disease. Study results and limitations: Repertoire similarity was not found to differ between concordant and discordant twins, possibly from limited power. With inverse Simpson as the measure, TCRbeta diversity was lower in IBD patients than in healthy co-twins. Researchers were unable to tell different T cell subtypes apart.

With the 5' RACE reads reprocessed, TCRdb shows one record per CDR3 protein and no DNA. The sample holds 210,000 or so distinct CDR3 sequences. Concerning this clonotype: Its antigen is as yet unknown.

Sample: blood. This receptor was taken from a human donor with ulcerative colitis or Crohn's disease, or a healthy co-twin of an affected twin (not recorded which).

The CDR3 loop reads CASSLMGASSGNTIYF. The rearrangement uses TRBV7-3 and TRBJ1-3; TCRdb proposes TRBD1, but this gene call is untestable without DNA. This CDR3 is built from 16 residues. Germline assignment: CDR1 SGHTA and CDR2 FQGTGA.